The 11 T cell receptor beta chains listed next were all sequenced from one sample in a study of OX40 agonist ivuxolimab in advanced cancers. Using immunoSEQ multiplex PCR, the repertoire was profiled, and TCRdb retains in-frame clones only, with some absent. The sample gives approximately 59,000 clones, around nine tenths of which show up once; more than 3% is in the top ten. The sample was CD4+ or CD8+ T cells sorted from blood, taken in a trial of the OX40 agonist ivuxolimab. The receptor source for this set is an adult with an advanced solid tumor such as melanoma, head and neck, liver or kidney cancer.

The rearrangement joins TRBV7-6 to TRBJ2-7, with 11 bases that match TRBD2. CDR1 SGHVS and CDR2 FNYEAQ come from the germline V gene. The CDR3 has 17 amino acids. Losses at the gene ends were 5 bases for V and 0 bases for J; bases not matched to a gene: 9. CDR3 bases: TGTGCCAGCAGCCGCCTACTAGCGGGGGCTAGCTCCTACGAGCAGTACTTC. It encodes CASSRLLAGASSYEQYF.

This chain links TRBV2 with TRBJ1-2; unclear D gene. The V end lost 4 bases, the J end lost 8 bases, and 20 bases lay between the germline ends. From germline, CDR1 is SNHLY and CDR2 FYNNEI. This CDR3 is built from 15 residues. In DNA form, the CDR3 reads TGTGCCAGCAGTGTGGACCGTACCTTGGGTGGAGGCTACACCTTC. Encoded protein: CASSVDRTLGGGYTF. Drawing the rest from reference TRBV2 and TRBJ1-2, the complete variable domain is EPEVTQTPSHQVTQMGQEVILRCVPISNHLYFYWYRQILGQKVEFLVSFYNNEISEKSEIFDDQFSVERPDGSNFTLKIRSTKLEDSAMYFCASSVDRTLGGGYTFGSGTRLTVV.

Note on this clone: The same CDR3 also results from other DNA sequences found in this sample. DNA of the CDR3: TGTGCCAGTAGTCAGGAGGTTACTAGCGGGATAACCTACGAGCAGTACTTC. Amino acids: CASSQEVTSGITYEQYF. V gene TRBV19 combines with J gene TRBJ2-7; 10 nucleotides line up with TRBD2. The V segment lost 5 bases and the J segment 2 bases; nucleotides outside the gene matches: 12. This CDR3 has 17 residues. The germline V gene has CDR1 LNHDA and CDR2 SQIVND (reference sequence).

This clone was detected a few times. The chain links TRBV29-1 to TRBJ1-2; the match to TRBD1 covers 10 bases. Germline loops: CDR1 SQVTM, CDR2 ANQGSEA. The V gene end was trimmed by 7 bases and the J gene end by 4 bases; junction bases not matched to a gene: 9. The CDR3 extends over 14 amino acids. The CDR3 coding sequence is TGCAGCGCGTACGGGACAGGGGAATTCTATGGCTACACCTTC. As protein: CSAYGTGEFYGYTF.

The rearrangement links TRBV5-6 to TRBJ2-3, with a possible D match to TRBD1 (7 bases). V was clipped by 5 bases and J by 2 bases, with 18 bases between them. In germline, CDR1 is SGHDT, CDR2 YYEEEE. The CDR3 totals 16 residues. The CDR3 here is CASRVGGGGTTDTQYF. The CDR3 DNA follows: TGTGCCAGCAGGGTTGGAGGAGGGGGCACCACAGATACGCAGTATTTT.

This chain uses TRBV10-3 with TRBJ2-7; D is ambiguous. This CDR3 has 13 residues. The V end lost 5 bases, the J end lost 5 bases, and 13 bases lay between the germline ends. Looked up from germline, CDR1 is ENHRY and CDR2 is SYGVKD. The CDR3, as DNA: TGTGCCATCAGTTCAGCCACTCTAAACGAGCAGTACTTC. Translating gives CAISSATLNEQYF.

The chain couples TRBV28 to TRBJ2-7, with 11 bases lining up with TRBD1. CDR1 is MDHEN, CDR2 SYDVKM, per germline. J was trimmed by 5 bases and V by 4 bases; bases with no gene match: 1. The CDR3 loop spans 13 amino acids. In nucleotides, the CDR3 is TGTGCCAGCAGTTCGGGACAGGGGGACGAGCAGTACTTC. It yields the protein CASSSGQGDEQYF.

V is TRBV28 and J is TRBJ2-1, with unresolved D. V shed 6 bases and J shed 5 bases, with 8 bases lying between them. CDR3 length equals 12 residues. The germline V gene has CDR1 MDHEN and CDR2 SYDVKM. The CDR3 loop is CASRELDNEQFF. The CDR3 region has the DNA TGTGCCAGCAGAGAACTCGACAATGAGCAGTTCTTC.

CDR3 amino acids: CASTRTGGDQPQHF. In nucleotides, the CDR3 is TGTGCCAGCACCCGAACGGGGGGGGACCAGCCCCAGCATTTT. The chain has TRBV7-8 and TRBJ1-5, with D perhaps TRBD1 (5 bases). The germline V and J ends were trimmed by 7 bases and 7 bases, with 17 bases remaining between them. This CDR3 has 14 residues. Germline V gives CDR1 SGHVS, CDR2 FQNEAQ.

V and J are TRBV5-8 and TRBJ2-7; a weak D match, TRBD2 (6 bases). The germline gives CDR1 SGHTS, CDR2 YDEGEE. The CDR3 has 15 amino acids. V was clipped by 4 bases and J by 0 bases, with 14 bases between them. The CDR3 reads CASSPGTRSSYEQYF. The CDR3 DNA sequence: TGTGCCAGCAGCCCTGGGACTCGAAGCTCCTACGAGCAGTACTTC.

The chain carries TRBV7-8 and TRBJ2-5; D gene unclear. The CDR3 covers 12 residues. V was clipped by 1 base and J by 5 bases, with 5 bases between them. Germline CDR1 reads SGHVS; CDR2 reads FQNEAQ. The CDR3 DNA is TGTGCCAGCAGCTTAGATCTGGAGACCCAGTACTTC. Translation gives CASSLDLETQYF.